These T cell receptor beta chains were read from a single sample in a study of Graves' ophthalmopathy and Graves' hyperthyroidism. One entry per CDR3 protein results from TCRdb running MiXCR on the multiplex PCR reads. The data hold 600,000 to 650,000 distinct CDR3 sequences, with approximately 21% observed a single time. Sequenced sample: peripheral blood. The receptors derive from a woman younger than 30 with stable Graves' hyperthyroidism. Some clones in this sample may be carry-over from other donors' samples. Each CDR3 is given with its conserved first and last residue. D genes are given only for firm matches. Only part of the rows carry a size: once, few, many, or a class if the clone is expanded.

J gene | V gene | D gene | clone size | CDR3 protein | CDR3 DNA
TRBJ1-2 | TRBV20-1 | - | many | CSAREGDNGGPYGYTF | TGCAGTGCTAGGGAGGGGGACAACGGGGGGCCCTATGGCTACACCTTC
TRBJ2-4 | TRBV12-3/TRBV12-4 | - | few | CASSAIRANIQYF | TGTGCCAGCAGTGCGATAAGAGCCAACATTCAGTACTTC
TRBJ1-2 | TRBV7-2 | - | many | CASSLRHSYGYTF | TGTGCCAGCAGCTTACGTCACAGCTATGGCTACACCTTC
TRBJ2-7 | TRBV30 | - | few | CAWIPAGSLYEQYF | TGTGCCTGGATTCCGGCCGGGTCGCTCTACGAGCAGTACTTC
TRBJ1-4 | TRBV28 | - | - | CASSSPGGANEKLFF | TGTGCCAGCAGTTCTCCGGGGGGAGCTAATGAAAAACTGTTTTTT
TRBJ1-5 | TRBV19 | - | - | CASSIISVANQPQHF | TGTGCCAGTAGTATAATTTCTGTGGCTAATCAGCCCCAGCATTTT
TRBJ2-5 | TRBV4-1 | - | - | CASSQDRAVQETQYF | TGCGCCAGCAGCCAAGATAGGGCAGTCCAAGAGACCCAGTACTTC
TRBJ2-5 | TRBV28 | TRBD1 | many | CASSGGQASQETQYF | TGTGCCAGCAGCGGCGGACAGGCTAGTCAAGAGACCCAGTACTTC
TRBJ2-5 | TRBV30 | - | many | CALTVYQETQYF | TGTGCCTTGACAGTGTACCAAGAGACCCAGTACTTC
TRBJ1-5 | TRBV6-1 | - | - | CASSDRGWSNQPRHF | TGTGCCAGCAGTGACAGGGGATGGAGCAACCAGCCCCGGCATTTT
TRBJ2-6 | TRBV12-3/TRBV12-4 | - | many | CASRDRSGANVLTF | TGTGCCAGCAGGGATCGCTCTGGGGCCAACGTCCTGACTTTC
TRBJ2-5 | TRBV20-1 | TRBD2 | many | CSASSLAGGRETQYF | TGCAGTGCTAGTTCACTAGCGGGGGGGCGGGAGACCCAGTACTTC
TRBJ2-7 | TRBV27 | - | many | CASSYATSYEQYF | TGTGCCAGCAGTTACGCCACTTCCTACGAGCAGTACTTC
TRBJ1-1 | TRBV28 | - | - | CASTSGGGVASDAFF | TGTGCCAGCACCTCGGGCGGGGGGGTCGCGTCCGATGCTTTCTTT
TRBJ2-2 | TRBV6-2/TRBV6-3 | TRBD2 | few | CASSYFALSGRLDTGELFF | TGTGCCAGCAGTTACTTTGCACTGAGCGGGAGGTTAGACACCGGGGAGCTGTTTTTT
TRBJ1-2 | TRBV7-3 | TRBD1 | many | CASSPSRDSGHGYTF | TGTGCCAGCAGCCCGTCCCGGGACAGTGGTCATGGCTACACCTTC
TRBJ2-5 | TRBV6-5 | TRBD2 | many | CASSSTGTSGAETQYF | TGTGCCAGCAGTTCCACAGGGACTAGCGGGGCAGAGACCCAGTACTTC
TRBJ1-1 | TRBV2 | - | - | CASKGSTEAFF | TGTGCCAGCAAAGGAAGTACTGAAGCTTTCTTT
TRBJ1-5 | TRBV4-1 | - | many | CASSPRDTSYSNQPQHF | TGCGCCAGCAGCCCCCGGGACACGAGTTATAGCAATCAGCCCCAGCATTTT
TRBJ2-7 | TRBV5-1 | TRBD1 | - | CASSLVGQENYEQYF | TGCGCCAGCAGCTTGGTCGGACAGGAGAACTACGAGCAGTACTTC
TRBJ1-1 | TRBV7-9 | - | many | CASSLGYGEAFF | TGTGCCAGCAGCTTGGGGTACGGTGAAGCTTTCTTT
TRBJ1-2 | TRBV6-5 | - | many | CASSYSGRGTGYTF | TGTGCCAGCAGTTACTCGGGTCGCGGGACCGGCTACACCTTC
TRBJ2-1 | TRBV3-1 | TRBD2 | - | CASSMAAGGRNEQFF | TGTGCCAGCAGCATGGCAGCGGGGGGGCGCAATGAGCAGTTCTTC
TRBJ2-7 | TRBV29-1 | - | - | CSAVHTGRTYEQYF | TGCAGCGCGGTGCATACGGGCAGGACCTACGAGCAGTACTTC
TRBJ1-1 | TRBV6-1 | TRBD1 | many | CASNLQGDTEAFF | TGTGCCAGCAATCTACAGGGGGACACTGAAGCTTTCTTT
TRBJ1-2 | TRBV4-3 | TRBD1 | many | CASSRGQGAEANYGYTF | TGCGCCAGCAGCCGCGGACAGGGGGCGGAAGCTAACTATGGCTACACCTTC
TRBJ1-5 | TRBV2 | TRBD1 | many | CASSRQFDRGNQPQHF | TGTGCCAGCAGCCGACAGTTCGACAGGGGCAATCAGCCCCAGCATTTT
TRBJ2-5 | TRBV29-1 | - | - | CSCSESQETQYF | TGCAGCTGCAGCGAATCCCAAGAGACCCAGTACTTC
TRBJ2-7 | TRBV24-1 | TRBD1 | many | CATGTGREQYF | TGTGCCACCGGGACAGGACGCGAGCAGTACTTC
TRBJ1-1 | TRBV6-1 | TRBD1 | few | CASRPGTGTNTEAFF | TGTGCCAGCAGACCCGGGACAGGGACGAACACTGAAGCTTTCTTT
TRBJ1-2 | TRBV5-1 | TRBD1 | - | CASSGTTGGVYGYTF | TGCGCCAGCAGCGGGACGACAGGGGGCGTCTATGGCTACACCTTC
TRBJ1-1 | TRBV6-1 | TRBD1 | many | CASRTGQGVNTEAFF | TGTGCCAGCAGAACCGGACAGGGGGTGAACACTGAAGCTTTCTTT
TRBJ1-1 | TRBV20-1 | - | many | CSANAYGGPEAFF | TGCAGTGCTAACGCTTACGGCGGCCCTGAAGCTTTCTTT
TRBJ1-5 | TRBV28 | TRBD1 | many | CASSLGTAGQGANQPQHF | TGTGCCAGCAGTTTAGGCACCGCGGGACAGGGCGCTAATCAGCCCCAGCATTTT
TRBJ2-7 | TRBV12-3/TRBV12-4 | TRBD2 | many | CASSALAGGRHEQYF | TGTGCCAGCAGTGCCCTAGCGGGGGGGAGACACGAGCAGTACTTC
TRBJ2-5 | TRBV20-1 | - | - | CSARVDRLVGAQYF | TGCAGTGCTAGAGTCGATCGTCTGGTGGGGGCCCAGTACTTC
TRBJ1-5 | TRBV18 | - | few | CASSLQGHGNQPQHF | TGTGCCAGCTCACTACAGGGTCATGGCAATCAGCCCCAGCATTTT
TRBJ1-5 | TRBV28 | - | few | CASSLSRRGSNQPQHF | TGTGCCAGCAGTTTATCTCGCAGGGGAAGCAATCAGCCCCAGCATTTT
TRBJ1-5 | TRBV15 | TRBD1 | - | CATSSKGQGNQPQHF | TGTGCCACCAGCAGTAAGGGACAGGGCAATCAGCCCCAGCATTTT
TRBJ2-2 | TRBV11-2 | - | many | CASSSARTGELFF | TGTGCCAGCAGCTCCGCGCGGACCGGGGAGCTGTTTTTT
TRBJ2-3 | TRBV12-3/TRBV12-4 | TRBD2 | few | CASSPPSGGTDTQYF | TGTGCCAGCAGTCCGCCTAGCGGGGGGACAGATACGCAGTATTTT
TRBJ2-6 | TRBV12-3/TRBV12-4 | - | - | CASSLQAGANVLTF | TGTGCCAGCAGTTTACAGGCGGGGGCCAACGTCCTGACTTTC
TRBJ1-3 | TRBV6-1 | - | many | CASSDGRMISGNTIYF | TGTGCCAGCAGTGACGGCCGGATGATATCTGGAAACACCATATATTTT
TRBJ1-1 | TRBV28 | - | - | CATTGTSYTEALF | TGTGCCACCACCGGGACTTCGTACACTGAAGCTCTCTTT
TRBJ2-7 | TRBV7-9 | TRBD1 | many | CASSRTGGLGDEQYF | TGTGCCAGCAGCCGGACAGGGGGACTTGGAGACGAGCAGTACTTC
TRBJ1-1 | TRBV20-1 | TRBD1 | many | CSERGRGNTEAFF | TGCAGTGAGAGGGGGCGGGGGAACACTGAAGCTTTCTTT
TRBJ1-5 | TRBV6-1 | - | - | CASSPSTGNSSQPQHF | TGTGCCAGCAGTCCCTCCACAGGGAATAGCAGTCAGCCCCAGCATTTT
TRBJ2-5 | TRBV7-2 | TRBD2 | - | CASSLLGAGVSDTQYF | TGTGCCAGCAGCTTGTTAGGAGCGGGGGTTTCCGACACCCAGTACTTC
TRBJ2-7 | TRBV20-1 | - | many | CSARRPASYEQYF | TGCAGTGCTCGCCGACCGGCCTCCTACGAGCAGTACTTC
TRBJ1-5 | TRBV20-1 | - | - | CSARDRRVYLGPQHF | TGCAGTGCTAGAGATCGCAGGGTATACCTGGGGCCCCAGCATTTT
TRBJ1-2 | TRBV28 | TRBD1 | many | CASSLGGQGYGYTF | TGTGCCAGCAGTTTAGGGGGACAGGGCTATGGCTACACCTTC
TRBJ2-7 | TRBV6-1 | - | - | CASSEWQRNSYEQYF | TGTGCCAGCAGTGAATGGCAACGGAACTCCTACGAGCAGTACTTC
TRBJ2-7 | TRBV25-1 | - | - | CASTFRVAFYEQYF | TGTGCCAGCACCTTCAGGGTGGCTTTTTACGAGCAGTACTTC
TRBJ2-2 | TRBV12-3/TRBV12-4 | TRBD2 | many | CASTGASGPFTGELFF | TGTGCCAGCACAGGGGCTAGCGGGCCATTTACCGGGGAGCTGTTTTTT
TRBJ1-3 | TRBV30 | - | few | CAWSGLFGTGNTIYF | TGTGCCTGGAGTGGACTTTTTGGGACTGGAAACACCATATATTTT